The clone carrying this T cell receptor beta chain has a single count. Its matching antigen is unknown. Measured with immunoSEQ multiplex PCR; TCRdb has only the in-frame clones, and not every one. This repertoire shows about 24,000 clones, about 78% found once; its top ten account for 0.55% to 0.75%. These data belong to a study of STAT5B mutations in CD4+ large granular lymphocyte leukemia. Looking at the study overall: Among healthy donors, a particular HLA allele went with more CDR3 'QG' motifs.

Study-wide points: About a quarter of private leukemic clonotypes occurred rarely in other patients' non-leukemic repertoires. Higher CD4+ than CD8+ T-LGLL clonality might reflect small sample size.

This TCR was sampled from a human donor in good health. Source material: CD4+ T cells from blood buffy coats.

CDR3 sequence reads: CASSADRAQQKKAFF. The CDR3 nucleotides are TGTGCCAGCAGCGCAGACAGGGCGCAGCAGAAGAAAGCTTTCTTT. The chain combines TRBV5-5 with TRBJ1-1, with TRBD1 matching over 7 bases. Germline values: CDR1 SGHKS, CDR2 YYEKEE (reference sequence). V was pared by 4 bases and J by 9 bases, with 15 bases of the junction left unmatched. This CDR3 is 15 amino acids long. The full variable domain, with the rest looked up from reference TRBV5-5 and TRBJ1-1, is DAGVTQSPTHLIKTRGQQVTLRCSPISGHKSVSWYQQVLGQGPQFIFQYYEKEERGRGNFPDRFSARQFPNYSSELNVNALLLGDSALYLCASSADRAQQKKAFFGQGTRLTVV.